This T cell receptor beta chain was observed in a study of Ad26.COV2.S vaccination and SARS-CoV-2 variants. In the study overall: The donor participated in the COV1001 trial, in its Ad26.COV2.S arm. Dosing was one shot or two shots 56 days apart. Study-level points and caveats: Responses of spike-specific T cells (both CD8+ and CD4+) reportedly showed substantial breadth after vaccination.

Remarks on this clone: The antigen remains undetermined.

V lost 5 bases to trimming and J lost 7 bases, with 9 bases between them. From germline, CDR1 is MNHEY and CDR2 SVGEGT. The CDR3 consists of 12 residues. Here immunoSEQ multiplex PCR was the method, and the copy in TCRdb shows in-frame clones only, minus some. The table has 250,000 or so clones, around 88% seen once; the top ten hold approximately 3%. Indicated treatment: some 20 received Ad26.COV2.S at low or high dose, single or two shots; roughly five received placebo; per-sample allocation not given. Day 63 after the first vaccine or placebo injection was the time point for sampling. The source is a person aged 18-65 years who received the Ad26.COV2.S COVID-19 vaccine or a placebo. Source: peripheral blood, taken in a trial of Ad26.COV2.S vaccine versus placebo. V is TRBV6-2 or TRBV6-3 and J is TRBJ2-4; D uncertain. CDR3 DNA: TGTGCCAGCAGTCCCTTGGGGAACATTCAGTACTTC. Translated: CASSPLGNIQYF.